This T cell receptor (beta chain) was obtained from a study of cytomegalovirus exposure and HLA in healthy donors. For the study at large: Earlier, 117 million unique TCR beta sequences were recovered from roughly 200 million T cells by an analysis. Findings and caveats of the study: Follow-up analysis found HLA locus-dependent TCR association rates, highest for DRB1 and lowest for HLA-C. It was only CMV serostatus that was available as immune exposure information.

Vbeta (60) and Jbeta (13) primers were used in the PCR. Produced via immunoSEQ multiplex PCR; TCRdb's table is partial and in-frame only. The sample lists fewer than 200,000 clones; roughly 90% were seen once. As concerns this clone: The antigen is not known.

The receptor was isolated from a girl younger than two in good health and CMV-seronegative. Material: PBMCs.

CDR3 nucleotides: TGTGCCTGGAGTCTTTTCTCTGGAAACACCATATATTTT. The encoded protein is CAWSLFSGNTIYF. The gene calls are TRBV30 and TRBJ1-3, with D unresolved. The germline V gene has CDR1 GTSNPN and CDR2 SVGIG (reference sequence). This CDR3 has 13 amino acids. V lost 2 bases, J lost 0 bases, and 5 bases lay in between.